These 5 T cell receptor beta chains came from one sample sequenced in a study of graft-versus-host responses after intestinal transplantation. The method was immunoSEQ multiplex PCR; TCRdb's version includes in-frame clones alone and lacks a portion of them. The sample has around 39,000 clones; about 92% are singletons. Sequenced material: PBMCs, taken 734 days after intestinal transplantation. Receptor source: a human patient who received an intestinal transplant, so some T cells may come from the graft donor.

This chain uses TRBV6-5 with TRBJ2-7; 8 nucleotides line up with TRBD1. CDR1 is MNHEY and CDR2 is SVGAGI in the germline V gene. V gave up 5 bases and J gave up 6 bases; unmatched junction bases: 6. The length of the CDR3 is 13 residues. The CDR3 bases are TGTGCCAGCAGTCTGGGACAGGCTTTCGAGCAGTACTTC. Translating gives CASSLGQAFEQYF.

V usage is TRBV10-3 and J usage is TRBJ1-5; 9 nucleotides line up with TRBD1. CDR1 is ENHRY and CDR2 is SYGVKD in the germline V gene. J lost 5 bases, V lost 8 bases, and 4 bases had no gene match. The CDR3 is 13 residues long. In DNA, the CDR3 is TGTGCCATCGGGGGACAGGGTGATCAGCCCCAGCATTTT. Its translation: CAIGGQGDQPQHF.

The rearrangement joins TRBV7-3 to TRBJ2-2; 7 bases line up with TRBD1. The CDR3 loop spans 17 amino acids. The V gene's germline CDR1 is SGHTA and CDR2 FQGTGA. V shed 5 bases, J shed 6 bases, and the junction held 15 bases outside the gene matches. CDR3 sequence (DNA): TGTGCCAGCAGCCCGAACGCCCGACAGGGATTGGCCGGGGAGCTGTTTTTT. Translating it yields CASSPNARQGLAGELFF. The full variable domain, in which reference TRBV7-3 and TRBJ2-2 provide the parts outside the CDR3, is GAGVSQTPSNKVTEKGKYVELRCDPISGHTALYWYRQSLGQGPEFLIYFQGTGAADDSGLPNDRFFAVRPEGSVSTLKIQRTERGDSAVYLCASSPNARQGLAGELFFGEGSRLTVL.

The J gene is TRBJ2-7, the V gene TRBV28; a weak D match, TRBD1 (6 bases). V lost 7 bases and J 4 bases, leaving 17 bases between the germline ends. CDR1 and CDR2 from the germline V gene are MDHEN and SYDVKM. The CDR3 is made up of 14 amino acids. The CDR3 sequence: CASTVGSTGYEQYF. Here the CDR3 DNA reads TGTGCCAGCACAGTGGGATCTACAGGGTACGAGCAGTACTTC.

The chain carries TRBV10-2 and TRBJ1-1; D unresolved. V gave up 3 bases and J gave up 1 base, with 15 bases separating them. The germline V gene encodes CDR1 WSHSY and CDR2 SAAADI. CDR3 length: 16 amino acids. CDR3 DNA sequence: TGCGCCAGCAGTGAAGGCTCGGGTGAAGAGAACACTGAAGCTTTCTTT. Its translation is CASSEGSGEENTEAFF.